The 27 T cell receptor beta chains below come from one sample, sequenced in a study of PD-L1 blockade in urothelial cancer. TCRdb's table, derived via immunoSEQ multiplex PCR, lists solely in-frame clones and lacks some. Of under 50,000 clones listed, about 89% are singletons. Time point reported: pretreatment peripheral blood. This specimen was PBMCs, taken around atezolizumab (anti-PD-L1) treatment. Every receptor here comes from a woman aged 60-70 years with urothelial cancer.

This chain joins TRBV4-1 and TRBJ1-4, with 8 nucleotides matching TRBD1. Germline CDR1 reads MGHRA; CDR2 reads YSYEKL. The CDR3 has 19 residues. The V segment lost 0 bases and the J segment 3 bases; nucleotides outside the gene matches: 12. The CDR3 bases are TGCGCCAGCAGCCAAGATTATCGGACAGGGAGAGGTGCTAATGAAAAACTGTTTTTT. The encoded protein is CASSQDYRTGRGANEKLFF.

CDR3 amino acids: CASSLAWIAGSYNEQFF. For the CDR3, the DNA is TGTGCCAGCAGCTTAGCGTGGATAGCGGGGTCCTACAATGAGCAGTTCTTC. The V and J genes are TRBV7-8 and TRBJ2-1; 8 bases agree with TRBD2. Losses at the gene ends were 0 bases for V and 1 base for J; bases not matched to a gene: 5. Looked up from germline, CDR1 is SGHVS and CDR2 is FQNEAQ. This CDR3 spans 17 amino acids.

The rearrangement links TRBV7-6 to TRBJ1-5, with D unresolved. There are 16 residues in the CDR3. Germline CDR1 SGHVS, CDR2 FNYEAQ. With 2 bases removed from V and 1 base from J, the gap between germline ends came to 12 bases. The CDR3 DNA sequence: TGTGCCAGCAGCTTAATGTCTGGGCCCAGCAATCAGCCCCAGCATTTT. Protein product: CASSLMSGPSNQPQHF.

The chain recombines TRBV18 with TRBJ1-1, with 7 nucleotides matching TRBD1. CDR3 length: 15 amino acids. Germline loops: CDR1 KGHSH, CDR2 LQKENI. The junction had 3 bases not matched to a gene; V was cut back by 1 base and J by 1 base. The CDR3 DNA is TGTGCCAGCTCACCACAGGGACAGCAGAACACTGAAGCTTTCTTT. It codes for CASSPQGQQNTEAFF.

The chain is built from TRBV5-1 and TRBJ2-1, with D tentatively TRBD2 (5 bases). Per germline, CDR1 SGHRS and CDR2 YFSETQ. The CDR3 has 15 amino acids. Trimming cost V 0 bases and J 5 bases, with 12 bases left between them. The CDR3, as DNA: TGCGCCAGCAGCTTGGCGGCTAGCACAAACAATGAGCAGTTCTTC. It encodes CASSLAASTNNEQFF.

This clone was observed a few times. The chain has TRBV6-5 and TRBJ1-1; a weak D match, TRBD1 (5 bases). Germline CDR1 MNHEY, CDR2 SVGAGI. The V end was cut by 0 bases, the J end by 3 bases, with 11 bases between. The CDR3 totals 15 residues. This chain's CDR3 is CASSYSGRVDTEAFF. CDR3 coding DNA: TGTGCCAGCAGTTACTCAGGCAGGGTTGACACTGAAGCTTTCTTT.

The rearrangement links TRBV5-6 to TRBJ1-4; 8 nucleotides match TRBD1. Germline V gives CDR1 SGHDT, CDR2 YYEEEE. CDR3 length: 16 amino acids. Losses at the gene ends were 3 bases for V and 2 bases for J; bases not matched to a gene: 6. The DNA for the CDR3 is TGTGCCAGCAGCTCGACCGGGACAGGTACTAATGAAAAACTGTTTTTT. This translates into CASSSTGTGTNEKLFF.

The chain employs TRBV9 and TRBJ2-1; TRBD2 matches at 8 bases. Germline V CDR1 and CDR2: SGDLS, YYNGEE. The CDR3 has 15 residues. J gave up 4 bases and V 0 bases, and 3 bases lay outside the gene matches. As DNA, the CDR3 is TGTGCCAGCAGCGTAGAAATAGCGGGATACAATGAGCAGTTCTTC. Amino acids: CASSVEIAGYNEQFF.

This chain connects TRBV20-1 to TRBJ1-1; no clear D. The CDR3 loop spans 11 amino acids. V was trimmed by 6 bases and J by 11 bases, leaving 16 bases between them. Per the germline V gene, CDR1 is DFQATT and CDR2 is SNEGSKA (reference sequence). The CDR3 DNA sequence: TGCAGTGCCCAACGGAGCCGGGTGGCTTTCTTT. It codes for CSAQRSRVAFF.

The gene calls are TRBV27 and TRBJ2-1, with 9 bases aligning to TRBD2. In germline, CDR1 is MNHEY, CDR2 SMNVEV (reference sequence). V shed 7 bases and J 8 bases; nucleotides not matched to a gene: 12. This CDR3 is built from 15 residues. In nucleotides, the CDR3 is TGTGCCAGCAAGATTAGCGGGAGAGAAGGGTATGAGCAGTTCTTC. Amino acid sequence: CASKISGREGYEQFF.

The chain employs TRBV28 and TRBJ2-7; the match to TRBD2 covers 8 bases. CDR1 and CDR2 from the germline V gene are MDHEN and SYDVKM. The CDR3 totals 14 residues. Unmatched junction bases numbered 4, after V lost 3 bases and J lost 3 bases. CDR3 DNA sequence: TGTGCCAGCAGTTTTCGCGGGAGGATCTACGAGCAGTACTTC. Its translation is CASSFRGRIYEQYF.

The V call is TRBV11-2, the J call TRBJ2-2, with 10 nucleotides matching TRBD2. CDR1 and CDR2 (germline): SGHAT, FQNNGV. The CDR3 spans 17 residues. The trim removed 5 bases at V and 7 bases at J, leaving 13 bases unmatched. CDR3 DNA sequence: TGTGCCAGCAGCAACGAAGCGGGAGGGCCGGCGGGCGGGGAGCTGTTTTTT. It codes for CASSNEAGGPAGGELFF.

The rearrangement links TRBV5-1 to TRBJ1-1; D ambiguous. The V and J ends lost 5 bases and 6 bases respectively, with 17 bases between them. This CDR3 has 14 amino acids. Germline CDR1 and CDR2: SGHRS and YFSETQ. Here the CDR3 reads CASRNRTTRAEAFF. CDR3 nucleotide sequence: TGCGCCAGCAGGAACCGGACGACGAGGGCTGAAGCTTTCTTT. Combining the CDR3 with reference TRBV5-1 and TRBJ1-1 gives the whole variable domain KAGVTQTPRYLIKTRGQQVTLSCSPISGHRSVSWYQQTPGQGLQFLFEYFSETQRNKGNFPGRFSGRQFSNSRSEMNVSTLELGDSALYLCASRNRTTRAEAFFGQGTRLTVV.

The chain recombines TRBV2 with TRBJ1-2, with D uncertain. CDR1 is SNHLY, CDR2 FYNNEI, per germline. V gave up 3 bases and J gave up 1 base, with 9 bases separating them. The CDR3 totals 14 residues. As DNA, the CDR3 is TGTGCCAGCAGTGAGGTGGCCTTTAACTATGGCTACACCTTC. Its protein product is CASSEVAFNYGYTF. The full variable domain, in which reference TRBV2 and TRBJ1-2 provide the parts outside the CDR3, is EPEVTQTPSHQVTQMGQEVILRCVPISNHLYFYWYRQILGQKVEFLVSFYNNEISEKSEIFDDQFSVERPDGSNFTLKIRSTKLEDSAMYFCASSEVAFNYGYTFGSGTRLTVV.

The chain recombines TRBV7-3 with TRBJ2-1; the match to TRBD2 covers 8 bases. This CDR3 contains 16 residues. V lost 5 bases to trimming and J lost 4 bases; unmatched junction nucleotides: 10. Germline V lookup: CDR1 SGHTA, CDR2 FQGTGA. The DNA of the CDR3 is TGTGCCAGCAGCCCCTCGAGCGGGAGCGCATACAATGAGCAGTTCTTC. This codes for CASSPSSGSAYNEQFF.

The chain couples TRBV28 to TRBJ1-4; TRBD1 matches 7 bases. The CDR3 is 16 amino acids. V lost 4 bases to trimming and J lost 7 bases; unmatched junction nucleotides: 12. Looked up from germline, CDR1 is MDHEN and CDR2 is SYDVKM. CDR3 in amino acids: CASSWTPTGAVEKLFF. For the CDR3, the DNA is TGTGCCAGCAGTTGGACCCCCACAGGGGCGGTTGAAAAACTGTTTTTT.

The chain combines TRBV18 with TRBJ1-4; 7 bases are shared with TRBD1. The ends lost 3 bases at V and 8 bases at J; junction bases unmatched: 3. This CDR3 is 13 amino acids long. Germline CDR1 reads KGHSH; CDR2 reads LQKENI. CDR3 sequence: CASSPGTVEKLFF. As DNA, the CDR3 is TGTGCCAGCTCACCTGGGACAGTGGAAAAACTGTTTTTT. The whole variable domain, filled in from reference TRBV18 and TRBJ1-4, reads NAGVMQNPRHLVRRRGQEARLRCSPMKGHSHVYWYRQLPEEGLKFMVYLQKENIIDESGMPKERFSAEFPKEGPSILRIQQVVRGDSAAYFCASSPGTVEKLFFGSGTQLSVL.

This clone was seen more than once but under ten times. V and J are TRBV11-2 and TRBJ2-7; 7 positions match TRBD2. CDR3 length: 17 residues. J was trimmed by 0 bases and V by 0 bases; bases with no gene match: 8. Germline assignment: CDR1 SGHAT and CDR2 FQNNGV. The DNA for the CDR3 is TGTGCCAGCAGCTTAGATGGGCCTAGCGGAATCTCCTACGAGCAGTACTTC. This translates into CASSLDGPSGISYEQYF.

The V gene is TRBV28, the J gene TRBJ2-1; TRBD2 matches 9 bases. Looked up from germline, CDR1 is MDHEN and CDR2 is SYDVKM. The CDR3 is 22 amino acids. Trimming removed 5 bases from V and 3 bases from J; junction bases left unmatched: 26. The CDR3 DNA is TGTGCCAGCAGTCCCACCCCATGGGGGCTCGGGACTAGCCCGAGGAACTACAATGAGCAGTTCTTC. It specifies CASSPTPWGLGTSPRNYNEQFF. Combining the CDR3 with reference TRBV28 and TRBJ2-1 gives the whole variable domain DVKVTQSSRYLVKRTGEKVFLECVQDMDHENMFWYRQDPGLGLRLIYFSYDVKMKEKGDIPEGYSVSREKKERFSLILESASTNQTSMYLCASSPTPWGLGTSPRNYNEQFFGPGTRLTVL.

V usage is TRBV18 and J usage is TRBJ2-7, with TRBD2 matching over 8 bases. The germline V gene encodes CDR1 KGHSH and CDR2 LQKENI. The CDR3 totals 17 residues. Trimming cost V 6 bases and J 5 bases; bases outside gene matches: 18. The CDR3 DNA sequence: TGTGCCAGCTCTGCCCTTAACCCGCAGCGGGAGCTTAACGAGCAGTACTTC. Protein: CASSALNPQRELNEQYF.

The V and J genes are TRBV2 and TRBJ2-5, with D possibly TRBD2 on 5 matching bases. Germline CDR1 SNHLY, CDR2 FYNNEI. The CDR3 totals 17 residues. V was trimmed by 7 bases and J by 2 bases, leaving 23 bases between them. The DNA of the CDR3 is TGTGCCAGCAAAATTAGGTGGTTGGAGGACCAGCAAGAGACCCAGTACTTC. Protein product: CASKIRWLEDQQETQYF.

V usage is TRBV25-1 and J usage is TRBJ2-5; 8 positions match TRBD1. The germline V gene has CDR1 MGHDK and CDR2 SYGVNS. The CDR3 is made up of 16 amino acids. The ends lost 2 bases at V and 2 bases at J; junction bases unmatched: 7. CDR3 sequence: CASSEQDRGRQETQYF. Here the CDR3 DNA reads TGTGCCAGCAGTGAACAAGACAGGGGCAGACAAGAGACCCAGTACTTC.

The chain couples TRBV5-1 to TRBJ2-3, with a tentative D call TRBD1 (6 bases). V lost 1 base and J 5 bases, leaving 11 bases between the germline ends. The V gene's germline CDR1 is SGHRS and CDR2 YFSETQ. CDR3 size: 14 residues. The CDR3 DNA reads TGCGCCAGCAGCTTGTGGATAGGGGGAGATACGCAGTATTTT. This encodes CASSLWIGGDTQYF.

The CDR3 region is CASSQRSGRTSGRGNEQFF. Written as DNA, the CDR3 is TGCGCCAGCAGCCAACGATCCGGTCGGACTAGCGGGAGGGGGAATGAGCAGTTCTTC. The V gene is TRBV4-1, the J gene TRBJ2-1; TRBD2 matches at 15 bases. Germline-derived CDR1 and CDR2 are MGHRA and YSYEKL. The junction had 12 bases not matched to a gene; V was cut back by 2 bases and J by 7 bases. CDR3 length: 19 residues.

This clone has more than one count but fewer than ten. V and J are TRBV7-3 and TRBJ1-1; no reliable D call. The germline gives CDR1 SGHTA, CDR2 FQGTGA. V was shortened by 5 bases and J by 1 base, with 11 bases between the two germline ends. The CDR3 contains 14 residues. This chain's CDR3 is CASSPGGPNTEAFF. DNA for the CDR3: TGTGCCAGCAGCCCAGGTGGCCCGAACACTGAAGCTTTCTTT.

This rearrangement joins TRBV5-1 to TRBJ2-1; D gene uncertain. Deletions cut 0 bases from V and 3 bases from J, with 10 bases between. The CDR3 has 15 residues. Germline V gives CDR1 SGHRS, CDR2 YFSETQ. The CDR3 loop reads CASSLAESDYNEQFF. The CDR3 nucleotides are TGCGCCAGCAGCTTGGCGGAGTCGGACTACAATGAGCAGTTCTTC.

The chain uses TRBV28 and TRBJ1-4; 9 positions agree with TRBD1. V gave up 6 bases and J gave up 10 bases; unmatched junction bases: 9. The CDR3 totals 14 residues. The V gene's germline CDR1 is MDHEN and CDR2 SYDVKM. This CDR3 is CASRGPGTGLKLFF. The DNA of the CDR3 is TGTGCCAGCAGAGGTCCCGGGACAGGGTTAAAACTGTTTTTT.